One and the same sample provided the 4 T cell receptor beta chains below, sequenced in a study of cytomegalovirus exposure and HLA in healthy donors (dated by TCRdb to the late 2010s). Library construction relied on the immunoSEQ multiplex PCR assay. For the multiplex PCR, a mixture combining 60 forward primers for TCR Vbeta segments and 13 reverse primers for TCR Jbeta segments was used. TCRdb's version of the immuneACCESS table is confined to in-frame rearrangements and falls short of the full clone set. An unresolved V gene accounts for under half of the shortfall where checked; the remainder is of unknown origin. For this sample there are approximately 140,000 clones; roughly 74% appear just once. The ten largest clonotypes hold 3% to 3.5% of the sample. Sequencing was performed on PBMCs. These receptors were collected from a man aged 40-50 years in good health and CMV-seronegative.

The genes are TRBV5-1 and TRBJ1-1; 12 bases map to TRBD1. Germline assignment: CDR1 SGHRS and CDR2 YFSETQ. The CDR3 loop spans 16 amino acids. Trimming cost V 4 bases and J 4 bases; bases outside gene matches: 8. The CDR3 loop is CASSGPGQGASTEAFF. The CDR3 region has the DNA TGCGCCAGCAGCGGTCCGGGACAGGGGGCTAGCACTGAAGCTTTCTTT. The variable domain in full, completed from reference TRBV5-1 and TRBJ1-1, reads KAGVTQTPRYLIKTRGQQVTLSCSPISGHRSVSWYQQTPGQGLQFLFEYFSETQRNKGNFPGRFSGRQFSNSRSEMNVSTLELGDSALYLCASSGPGQGASTEAFFGQGTRLTVV.

The chain couples TRBV4-1 to TRBJ1-4, with D unresolved. The CDR3 is 13 residues long. Germline loops: CDR1 MGHRA, CDR2 YSYEKL. The V end was cut by 0 bases, the J end by 7 bases, with 6 bases between. The CDR3 sequence: CASSQDQAEKLFF. CDR3 coding DNA: TGCGCCAGCAGCCAAGATCAAGCTGAAAAACTGTTTTTT.

This clone was counted between two and nine times. The rearrangement links TRBV15 to TRBJ2-7, with 11 bases fitting TRBD1. This CDR3 spans 15 amino acids. The V segment lost 0 bases and the J segment 4 bases; nucleotides outside the gene matches: 2. Germline V gene sequence: CDR1 LNHNV, CDR2 YYDKDF (reference sequence). The CDR3 reads CATSRDGQGAYEQYF. CDR3 nucleotide sequence: TGTGCCACCAGCAGAGACGGACAGGGGGCTTACGAGCAGTACTTC.

The chain carries TRBV7-2 and TRBJ2-4; D not certain. The germline CDR1 and CDR2 sequences are SGHTA and FQGNSA. Trimming took off 1 base at V and 0 bases at J, with 10 bases between the two ends. The CDR3 loop spans 16 amino acids. CDR3 nucleotide sequence: TGTGCCAGCAGCTTAGAATTCTCCGTAGCCAAAAACATTCAGTACTTC. This gives the protein CASSLEFSVAKNIQYF.